This T cell receptor beta chain was documented in a study of cytomegalovirus exposure and HLA in healthy donors. Use of 60 Vbeta and 13 Jbeta primers characterized the PCR. Here immunoSEQ multiplex PCR was the method, and the copy in TCRdb shows in-frame clones only, minus some. This table holds over 200,000 clones, around four fifths found once. At sampling all donors were nominally healthy, likely with unrecorded immune exposures. Concerning this clone itself: A junction boundary mismatches the germline segment, possibly from a read error.

There are 11 residues in the CDR3. Looked up from germline, CDR1 is DFQATT and CDR2 is SNEGSKA (reference sequence). The sequence was obtained from a woman aged 55-75 years in good health and CMV-seropositive. The chain recombines TRBV20-1 with TRBJ1-2; 7 bases fit TRBD1. The sequenced sample was PBMCs. In DNA, the CDR3 is TGCAGTGCCGATCCCAACCCGGGACAGAGATTC. It encodes CSADPNPGQRF.